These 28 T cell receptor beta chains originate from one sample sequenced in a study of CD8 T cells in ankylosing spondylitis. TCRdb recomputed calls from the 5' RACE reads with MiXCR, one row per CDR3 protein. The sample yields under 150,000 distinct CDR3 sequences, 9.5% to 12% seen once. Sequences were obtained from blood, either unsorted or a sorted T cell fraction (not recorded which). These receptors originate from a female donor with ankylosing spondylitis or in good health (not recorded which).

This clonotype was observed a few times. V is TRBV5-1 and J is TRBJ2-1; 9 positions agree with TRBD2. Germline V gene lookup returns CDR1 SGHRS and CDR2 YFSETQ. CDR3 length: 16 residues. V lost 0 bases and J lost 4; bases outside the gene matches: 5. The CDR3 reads CASSLGSAGGYNEQFF. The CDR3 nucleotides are TGCGCCAGCAGCTTGGGGTCAGCGGGGGGATACAATGAGCAGTTCTTC.

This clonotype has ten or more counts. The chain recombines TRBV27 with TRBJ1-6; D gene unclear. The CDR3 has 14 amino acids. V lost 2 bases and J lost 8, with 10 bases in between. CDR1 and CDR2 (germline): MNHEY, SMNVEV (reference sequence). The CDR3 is CASSLRGGDSPLHF. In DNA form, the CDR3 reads TGTGCCAGCAGTTTAAGAGGTGGGGATTCACCCCTCCACTTT.

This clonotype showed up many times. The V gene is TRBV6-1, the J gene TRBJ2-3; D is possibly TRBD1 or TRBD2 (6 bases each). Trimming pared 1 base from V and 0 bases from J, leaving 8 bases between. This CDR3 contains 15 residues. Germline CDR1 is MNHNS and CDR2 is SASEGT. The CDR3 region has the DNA TGTGCCAGCAGTGAAGAAGGGGGGAGCACAGATACGCAGTATTTT. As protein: CASSEEGGSTDTQYF.

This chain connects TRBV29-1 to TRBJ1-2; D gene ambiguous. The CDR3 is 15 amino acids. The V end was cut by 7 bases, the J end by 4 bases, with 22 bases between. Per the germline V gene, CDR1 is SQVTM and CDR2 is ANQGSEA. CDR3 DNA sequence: TGCAGCGCCACCCGGGGTGCAGGCGCCTTCTATGGCTACACCTTC. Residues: CSATRGAGAFYGYTF.

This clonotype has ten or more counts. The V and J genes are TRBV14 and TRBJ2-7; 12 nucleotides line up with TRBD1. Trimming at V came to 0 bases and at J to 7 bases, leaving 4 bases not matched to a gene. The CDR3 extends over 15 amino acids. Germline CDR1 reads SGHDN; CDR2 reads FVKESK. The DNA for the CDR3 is TGTGCCAGCAGCCAAGAGGGACAGGGGGCTGGGGAGCAGTACTTC. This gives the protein CASSQEGQGAGEQYF.

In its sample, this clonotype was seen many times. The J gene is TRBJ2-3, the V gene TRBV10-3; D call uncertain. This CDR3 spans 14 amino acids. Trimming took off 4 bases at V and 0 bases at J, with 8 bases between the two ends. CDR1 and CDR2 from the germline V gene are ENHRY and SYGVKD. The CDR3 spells CAISGHSSTDTQYF. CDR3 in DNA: TGTGCCATCAGTGGGCACTCTAGCACAGATACGCAGTATTTT.

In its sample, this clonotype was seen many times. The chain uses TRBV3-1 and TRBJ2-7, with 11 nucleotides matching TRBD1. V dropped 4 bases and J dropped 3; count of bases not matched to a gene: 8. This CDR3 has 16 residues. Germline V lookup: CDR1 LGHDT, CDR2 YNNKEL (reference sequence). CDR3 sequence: CASSPDSGTGGYEQYF. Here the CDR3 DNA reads TGTGCCAGCAGCCCGGACTCCGGGACAGGGGGCTACGAGCAGTACTTC.

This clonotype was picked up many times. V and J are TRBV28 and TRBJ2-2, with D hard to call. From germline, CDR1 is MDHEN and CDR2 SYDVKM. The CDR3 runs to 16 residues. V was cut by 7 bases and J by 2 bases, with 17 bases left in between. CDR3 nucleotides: TGTGCCAGCACCCCGCCCCAACTGGGTAACACCGGGGAGCTGTTTTTT. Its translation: CASTPPQLGNTGELFF.

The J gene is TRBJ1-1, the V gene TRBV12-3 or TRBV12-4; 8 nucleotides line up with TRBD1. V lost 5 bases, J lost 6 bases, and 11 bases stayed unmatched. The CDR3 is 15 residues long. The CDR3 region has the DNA TGTGCCAGCAGTGGACAGGGTACTGTAGTGGCTGAAGCTTTCTTT. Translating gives CASSGQGTVVAEAFF.

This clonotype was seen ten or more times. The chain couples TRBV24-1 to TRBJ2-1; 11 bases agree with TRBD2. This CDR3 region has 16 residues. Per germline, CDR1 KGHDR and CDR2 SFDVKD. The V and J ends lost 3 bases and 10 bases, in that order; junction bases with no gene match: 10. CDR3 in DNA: TGTGCCACCAGTGATCCTACTAGCGGGAGTTTTTGGGAGCAGTTCTTC. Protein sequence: CATSDPTSGSFWEQFF.

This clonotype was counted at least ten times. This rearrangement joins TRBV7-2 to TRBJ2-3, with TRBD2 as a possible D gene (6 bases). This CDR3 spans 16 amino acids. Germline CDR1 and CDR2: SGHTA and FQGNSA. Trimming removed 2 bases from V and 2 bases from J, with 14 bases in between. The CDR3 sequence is CASSLLWTTDTDTQYF. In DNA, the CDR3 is TGTGCCAGCAGCTTACTGTGGACTACCGACACAGATACGCAGTATTTT.

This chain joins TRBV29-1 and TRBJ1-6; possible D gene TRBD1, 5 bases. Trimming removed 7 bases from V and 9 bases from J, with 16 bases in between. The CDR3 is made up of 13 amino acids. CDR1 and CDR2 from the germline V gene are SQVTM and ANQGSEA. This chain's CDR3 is CSAREKPRSPLHF. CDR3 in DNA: TGCAGCGCCAGGGAGAAGCCGCGTTCACCCCTCCACTTT.

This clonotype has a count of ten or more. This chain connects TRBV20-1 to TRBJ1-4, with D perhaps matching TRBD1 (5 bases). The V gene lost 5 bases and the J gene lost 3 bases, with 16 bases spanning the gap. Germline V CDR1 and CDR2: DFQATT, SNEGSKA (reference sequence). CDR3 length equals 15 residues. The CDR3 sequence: CSAQEDGGSNEKLFF. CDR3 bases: TGCAGTGCTCAAGAGGACGGGGGATCTAATGAAAAACTGTTTTTT.

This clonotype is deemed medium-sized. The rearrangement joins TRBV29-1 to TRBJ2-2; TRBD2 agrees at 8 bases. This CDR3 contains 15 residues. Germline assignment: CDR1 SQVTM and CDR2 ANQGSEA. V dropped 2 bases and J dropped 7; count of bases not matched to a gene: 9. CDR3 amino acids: CSVEPTGGRIGELFF. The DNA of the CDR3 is TGCAGCGTTGAACCAACGGGGGGGCGAATCGGGGAGCTGTTTTTT.

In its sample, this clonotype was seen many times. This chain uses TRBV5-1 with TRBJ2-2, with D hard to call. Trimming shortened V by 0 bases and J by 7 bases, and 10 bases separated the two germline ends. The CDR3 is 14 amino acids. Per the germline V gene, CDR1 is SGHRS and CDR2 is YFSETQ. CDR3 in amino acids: CASSLDFSYGELFF. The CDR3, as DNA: TGCGCCAGCAGCTTGGACTTCTCCTACGGGGAGCTGTTTTTT.

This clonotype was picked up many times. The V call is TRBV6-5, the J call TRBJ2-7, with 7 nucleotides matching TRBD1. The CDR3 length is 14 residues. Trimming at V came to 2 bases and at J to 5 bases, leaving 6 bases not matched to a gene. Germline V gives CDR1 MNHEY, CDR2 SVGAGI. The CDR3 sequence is CASSYGTEGHEQYF. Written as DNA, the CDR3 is TGTGCCAGCAGTTACGGGACAGAGGGACACGAGCAGTACTTC.

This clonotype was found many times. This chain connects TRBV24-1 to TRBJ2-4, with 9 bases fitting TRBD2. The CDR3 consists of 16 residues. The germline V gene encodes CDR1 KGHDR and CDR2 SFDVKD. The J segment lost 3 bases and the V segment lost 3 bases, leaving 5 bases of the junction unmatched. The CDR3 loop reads CATSDPVAGDKNIQYF. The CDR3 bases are TGTGCCACCAGTGATCCAGTAGCGGGAGACAAAAACATTCAGTACTTC.

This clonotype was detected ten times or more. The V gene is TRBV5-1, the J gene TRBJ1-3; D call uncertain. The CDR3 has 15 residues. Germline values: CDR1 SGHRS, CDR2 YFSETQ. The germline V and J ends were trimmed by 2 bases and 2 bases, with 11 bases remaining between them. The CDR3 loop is CASSFDGGTGNTIYF. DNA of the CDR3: TGCGCCAGCAGCTTCGACGGTGGAACTGGAAACACCATATATTTT.

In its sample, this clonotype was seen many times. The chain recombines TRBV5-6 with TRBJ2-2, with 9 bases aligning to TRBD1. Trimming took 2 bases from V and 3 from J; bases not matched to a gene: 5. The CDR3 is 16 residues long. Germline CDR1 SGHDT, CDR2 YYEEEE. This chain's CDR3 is CASSFRDRVYTGELFF. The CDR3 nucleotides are TGTGCCAGCAGCTTCCGGGACAGGGTTTACACCGGGGAGCTGTTTTTT.

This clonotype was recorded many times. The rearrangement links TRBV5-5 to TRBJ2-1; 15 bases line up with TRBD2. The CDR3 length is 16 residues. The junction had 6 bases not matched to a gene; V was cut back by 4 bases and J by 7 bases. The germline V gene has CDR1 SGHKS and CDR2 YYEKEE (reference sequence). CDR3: CASSPTGTSGRNEQFF. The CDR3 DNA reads TGTGCCAGCAGCCCGACCGGGACTAGCGGGAGGAATGAGCAGTTCTTC.

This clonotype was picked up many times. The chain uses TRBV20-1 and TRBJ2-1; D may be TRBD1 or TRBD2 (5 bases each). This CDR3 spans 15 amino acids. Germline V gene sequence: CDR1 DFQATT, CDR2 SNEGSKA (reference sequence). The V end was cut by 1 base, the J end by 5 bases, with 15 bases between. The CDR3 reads CSARGRDLRDNEQFF. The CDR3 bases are TGCAGTGCTAGAGGCCGGGACCTGAGGGACAATGAGCAGTTCTTC.

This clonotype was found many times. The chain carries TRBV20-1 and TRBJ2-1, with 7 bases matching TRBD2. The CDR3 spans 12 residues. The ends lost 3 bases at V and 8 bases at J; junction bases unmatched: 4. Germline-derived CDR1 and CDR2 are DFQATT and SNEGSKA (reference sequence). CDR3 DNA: TGCAGTGCTAGCTCAGGGAGGGATGAGCAGTTCTTC. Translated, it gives CSASSGRDEQFF.

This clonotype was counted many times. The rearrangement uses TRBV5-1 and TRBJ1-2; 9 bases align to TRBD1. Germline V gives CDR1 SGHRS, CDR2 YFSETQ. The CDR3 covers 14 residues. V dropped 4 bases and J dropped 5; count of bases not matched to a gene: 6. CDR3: CASSQMTGGYGYTF. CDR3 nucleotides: TGCGCCAGCAGCCAGATGACAGGGGGATATGGCTACACCTTC.

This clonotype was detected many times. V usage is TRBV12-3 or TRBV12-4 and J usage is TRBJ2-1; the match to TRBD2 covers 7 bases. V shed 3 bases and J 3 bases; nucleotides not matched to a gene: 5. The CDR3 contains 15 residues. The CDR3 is CASSFPASGYNEQFF. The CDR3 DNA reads TGTGCCAGCAGTTTCCCAGCTAGCGGCTACAATGAGCAGTTCTTC.

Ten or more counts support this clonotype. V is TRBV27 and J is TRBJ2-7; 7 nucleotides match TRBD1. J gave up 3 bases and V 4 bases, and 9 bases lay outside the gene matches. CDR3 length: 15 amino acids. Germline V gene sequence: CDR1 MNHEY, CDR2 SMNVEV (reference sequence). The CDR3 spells CASSSTGFTLYEQYF. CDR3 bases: TGTGCCAGCAGTTCGACAGGGTTTACCCTCTACGAGCAGTACTTC.

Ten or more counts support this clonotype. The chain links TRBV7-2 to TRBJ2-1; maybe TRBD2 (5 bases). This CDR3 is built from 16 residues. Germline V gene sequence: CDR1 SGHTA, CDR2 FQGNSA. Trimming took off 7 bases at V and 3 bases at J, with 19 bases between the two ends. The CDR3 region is CASKLGRSDFYNEQFF. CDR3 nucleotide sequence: TGTGCCAGCAAATTAGGTCGTAGCGACTTCTACAATGAGCAGTTCTTC.

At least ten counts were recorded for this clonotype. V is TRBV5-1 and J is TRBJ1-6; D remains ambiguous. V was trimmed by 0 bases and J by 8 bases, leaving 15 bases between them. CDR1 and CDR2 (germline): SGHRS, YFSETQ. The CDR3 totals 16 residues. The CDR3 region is CASSLAEEGLHSPLHF. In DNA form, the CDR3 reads TGCGCCAGCAGCTTGGCCGAGGAGGGTCTGCATTCACCCCTCCACTTT.

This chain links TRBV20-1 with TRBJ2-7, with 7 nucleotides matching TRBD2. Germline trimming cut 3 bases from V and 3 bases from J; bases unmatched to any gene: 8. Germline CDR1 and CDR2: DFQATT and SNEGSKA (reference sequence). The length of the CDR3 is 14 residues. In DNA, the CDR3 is TGCAGTGCTAGGGGGGGGGAGGACTACTACGAGCAGTACTTC. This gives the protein CSARGGEDYYEQYF.